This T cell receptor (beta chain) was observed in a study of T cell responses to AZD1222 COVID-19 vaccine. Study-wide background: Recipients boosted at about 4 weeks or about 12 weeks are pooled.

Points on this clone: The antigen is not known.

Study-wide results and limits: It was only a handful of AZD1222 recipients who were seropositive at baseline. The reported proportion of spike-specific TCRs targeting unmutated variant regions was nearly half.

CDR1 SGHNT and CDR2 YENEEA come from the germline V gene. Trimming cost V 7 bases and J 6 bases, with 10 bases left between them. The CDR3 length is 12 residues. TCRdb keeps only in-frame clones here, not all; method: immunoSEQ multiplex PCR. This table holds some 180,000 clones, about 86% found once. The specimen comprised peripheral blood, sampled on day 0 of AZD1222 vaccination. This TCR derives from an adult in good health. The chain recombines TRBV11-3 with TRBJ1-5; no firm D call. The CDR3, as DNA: TGTGCCAGCACCCCGACCGGTCAGCCCCAGCATTTT. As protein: CASTPTGQPQHF. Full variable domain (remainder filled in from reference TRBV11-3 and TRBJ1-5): EAGVVQSPRYKIIEKKQPVAFWCNPISGHNTLYWYLQNLGQGPELLIRYENEEAVDDSQLPKDRFSAERLKGVDSTLKIQPAELGDSAVYLCASTPTGQPQHFGDGTRLSIL.